This is a list of T cell receptor beta chains from one sample in a study of human versus mouse CDR3 diversity and MHC coevolution. Sequencing was performed with immunoSEQ multiplex PCR; in TCRdb, only in-frame clones are kept and a portion is missing. Of fewer than 80,000 clones listed, under 95% are singletons. The specimen was naive CD4+ T cells from blood. The origin of the receptors is a person aged 25 to 75 in good health. The CDR3 runs from the conserved cysteine through the conserved F or W. Each record gives: clone size, V gene, J gene, D gene, CDR3 DNA, CDR3 protein. The D gene is left open where the match is weak. Rows give clone size only sometimes, using once, few, many, or a class for an expanded clone.

abundance: NA; v_gene: TRBV5-1; j_gene: TRBJ2-5; d_gene: NA; CDR3nt: TGCGCCAGCAGCTTGGGTGATATACAGGGTCCGGGGCGGACCCAGTACTTC; CDR3aa: CASSLGDIQGPGRTQYF
abundance: NA; v_gene: TRBV9; j_gene: TRBJ1-2; d_gene: NA; CDR3nt: TGTGCCAGCAGCGTAGCGACCGGGAAGGGCTACACCTTC; CDR3aa: CASSVATGKGYTF
abundance: NA; v_gene: TRBV7-8; j_gene: TRBJ2-3; d_gene: TRBD2; CDR3nt: TGTGCCAGCAGCACCATAGCGGGGGGGAGCACAGATACGCAGTATTTT; CDR3aa: CASSTIAGGSTDTQYF
abundance: once; v_gene: TRBV5-1; j_gene: TRBJ2-3; d_gene: TRBD2; CDR3nt: TGCGCCAGCAGCTTTCCCCTAGCGGGGGGACAAGATACGCAGTATTTT; CDR3aa: CASSFPLAGGQDTQYF
abundance: NA; v_gene: TRBV6-1; j_gene: TRBJ2-7; d_gene: TRBD1; CDR3nt: TGTGCCAGCAGTCGTGGGGGGACAGGGGTTTACGAGCAGTACTTC; CDR3aa: CASSRGGTGVYEQYF
abundance: NA; v_gene: TRBV7-9; j_gene: TRBJ2-3; d_gene: TRBD2; CDR3nt: TGTGCCAGCAGCTTACGGGGCGGACTAGCGGGTAGCACAGATACGCAGTATTTT; CDR3aa: CASSLRGGLAGSTDTQYF
abundance: NA; v_gene: TRBV23-1; j_gene: TRBJ1-1; d_gene: TRBD1; CDR3nt: TGCGCCAGCAGTCAATCCCCAGGGGGCGGACCAGCTTTCTTT; CDR3aa: CASSQSPGGGPAFF
abundance: NA; v_gene: TRBV4-1; j_gene: TRBJ1-1; d_gene: NA; CDR3nt: TGCGCCAGCAGCCAAGATCCTACCCGGAGGCTGGGAACTGAAGCTTTCTTT; CDR3aa: CASSQDPTRRLGTEAFF
abundance: NA; v_gene: TRBV11-2; j_gene: TRBJ1-2; d_gene: TRBD1; CDR3nt: TGTGCCAGCAGCTTAGGTCGGGGACAGGGGCTTTATGGCTACACCTTC; CDR3aa: CASSLGRGQGLYGYTF
abundance: NA; v_gene: TRBV6-9; j_gene: TRBJ2-5; d_gene: NA; CDR3nt: TGTGCCCGCACGGAGACCCAGTACTTC; CDR3aa: CARTETQYF
abundance: once; v_gene: TRBV27; j_gene: TRBJ2-1; d_gene: TRBD2; CDR3nt: TGTGCCAGAGGACTAGCGGACAATGAGCAGTTCTTC; CDR3aa: CARGLADNEQFF
abundance: NA; v_gene: TRBV2; j_gene: TRBJ2-7; d_gene: NA; CDR3nt: TGTGCCAGCAGTGATCTCCTGACTAGATCTCACGAGCAGTACTTC; CDR3aa: CASSDLLTRSHEQYF
abundance: NA; v_gene: TRBV6-1; j_gene: TRBJ1-1; d_gene: NA; CDR3nt: TGTGCCAGCAGTGAACGAGGGCAGGGGACCCCTGAAGCTTTCTTT; CDR3aa: CASSERGQGTPEAFF
abundance: NA; v_gene: TRBV29-1; j_gene: TRBJ2-5; d_gene: NA; CDR3nt: TGCAGCGCCGGATGGAGATTGGCAGCGTCGGAGACCCAGTACTTC; CDR3aa: CSAGWRLAASETQYF
abundance: NA; v_gene: TRBV7-9; j_gene: TRBJ1-1; d_gene: NA; CDR3nt: TGTGCCAGCAGCTTAGGGGAGGGGGGGGCGCTTACTGAAGCTTTCTTT; CDR3aa: CASSLGEGGALTEAFF
abundance: NA; v_gene: TRBV30; j_gene: TRBJ2-3; d_gene: NA; CDR3nt: TGTGCCTGGAGTGTAGATTGGGGGCCAGATACGCAGTATTTT; CDR3aa: CAWSVDWGPDTQYF